Shown below are 24 T cell receptor beta chains from a single sample sequenced in a study of blood T cell repertoires in COVID-19. Sequencing was performed with immunoSEQ multiplex PCR; in TCRdb, only in-frame clones are kept and a portion is missing. The sample consists of roughly 180,000 clones, roughly nine tenths of them appearing once. What was sequenced was peripheral blood. The receptor source for this set is a man between 65 and 80 years old with active or convalescent COVID-19.

The genes are TRBV9 and TRBJ2-7; 10 nucleotides line up with TRBD2. The V segment lost 3 bases and the J segment 4 bases; nucleotides outside the gene matches: 7. This CDR3 has 15 amino acids. From germline, CDR1 is SGDLS and CDR2 YYNGEE. The CDR3 nucleotides read TGTGCCAGCAGCGAATCTAGCGGGAGCTCGTACGAGCAGTACTTC. Its translation: CASSESSGSSYEQYF.

The V and J genes are TRBV7-3 and TRBJ2-2; 7 bases match TRBD2. The CDR3 has 15 amino acids. CDR1 SGHTA and CDR2 FQGTGA come from the germline V gene. V lost 6 bases and J lost 4; bases outside the gene matches: 8. The CDR3 loop is CASSTGTKSTGELFF. CDR3 bases: TGTGCCAGCAGTACCGGGACTAAAAGCACCGGGGAGCTGTTTTTT.

This clone was seen a single time. V usage is TRBV12-3 or TRBV12-4 and J usage is TRBJ1-2; 7 nucleotides agree with TRBD1. The CDR3 contains 12 residues. Trimming at V came to 6 bases and at J to 8 bases, leaving 6 bases not matched to a gene. This CDR3 is CASSDRVSGYTF. CDR3 DNA: TGTGCCAGCAGCGACAGGGTAAGCGGCTACACCTTC.

This clone showed up just a few times. This sequence joins TRBV10-1 and TRBJ2-1, with TRBD1 matching 8 bases. The CDR3 spans 14 residues. Losses at the gene ends were 6 bases for V and 4 bases for J; bases not matched to a gene: 5. Per germline, CDR1 WNHNN and CDR2 SYGVQD (reference sequence). CDR3 sequence (DNA): TGCGCCAGCAGCCGGACAGGGAGGTACAATGAGCAGTTCTTC. It is translated as CASSRTGRYNEQFF.

This clone was picked up one time. This chain links TRBV7-2 with TRBJ1-1; D is unclear. Germline V gene sequence: CDR1 SGHTA, CDR2 FQGNSA. Trimming pared 4 bases from V and 7 bases from J, leaving 7 bases between. The CDR3 is made up of 11 amino acids. CDR3 loop: CASSSVNEAFF. The CDR3, as DNA: TGTGCCAGCAGCTCGGTCAATGAAGCTTTCTTT.

This clone has just a few counts. This chain connects TRBV5-1 to TRBJ2-7, with 8 nucleotides matching TRBD1. The CDR3 has 15 residues. V lost 3 bases, J lost 1 base, and 6 bases stayed unmatched. Germline CDR1 SGHRS, CDR2 YFSETQ. This CDR3 reads CASSYGQGVSYEQYF. In DNA, the CDR3 is TGCGCCAGCAGCTACGGACAGGGTGTATCCTACGAGCAGTACTTC. Complete variable domain (other parts from reference TRBV5-1 and TRBJ2-7): KAGVTQTPRYLIKTRGQQVTLSCSPISGHRSVSWYQQTPGQGLQFLFEYFSETQRNKGNFPGRFSGRQFSNSRSEMNVSTLELGDSALYLCASSYGQGVSYEQYFGPGTRLTVT.

The rearrangement uses TRBV10-2 and TRBJ2-2, with 10 bases aligning to TRBD1. J was trimmed by 1 base and V by 3 bases; bases with no gene match: 8. The CDR3 has 18 amino acids. The germline gives CDR1 WSHSY, CDR2 SAAADI. The CDR3: CASSDGTGVFRNTGELFF. The CDR3, as DNA: TGCGCCAGCAGTGATGGGACAGGGGTTTTCAGGAACACCGGGGAGCTGTTTTTT.

In the case of this clone: The identical CDR3 is also encoded by other nucleotide sequences in the sample. V and J are TRBV5-1 and TRBJ1-5; no clear D gene. The CDR3 spans 14 residues. Germline assignment: CDR1 SGHRS and CDR2 YFSETQ. The ends were cut back, 0 bases at V and 2 bases at J, with 6 bases in the middle. The chain's CDR3 is CASSLAGGNQPQHF. CDR3 bases: TGCGCCAGCAGCTTGGCCGGGGGCAATCAGCCCCAGCATTTT.

The rearrangement joins TRBV4-1 to TRBJ1-2; D is possibly TRBD1 (5 bases). Germline-derived CDR1 and CDR2 are MGHRA and YSYEKL. Trimming removed 6 bases at V and 8 bases at J, with 16 bases between. CDR3 length: 13 amino acids. As DNA, the CDR3 is TGCGCCAGCAGTCCAACCGGGGGGGACGGCTACACCTTC. Its protein product is CASSPTGGDGYTF.

The table lists this clone with a count of one. V usage is TRBV19 and J usage is TRBJ1-1, with D hard to call. The V and J ends lost 6 bases and 1 base respectively, with 9 bases between them. The CDR3 consists of 13 residues. Germline CDR1 is LNHDA and CDR2 is SQIVND (reference sequence). CDR3 DNA: TGTGCCAGTAGATGGCGGAAGAACACTGAAGCTTTCTTT. It codes for CASRWRKNTEAFF.

This chain uses TRBV5-1 with TRBJ2-6; 7 nucleotides agree with TRBD2. Trimming at V came to 1 base and at J to 0 bases, leaving 10 bases not matched to a gene. CDR3 length: 19 residues. Germline V gene lookup returns CDR1 SGHRS and CDR2 YFSETQ. CDR3 in DNA: TGCGCCAGCAGCTTGCTACATGGGACTATAGGCTCTGGGGCCAACGTCCTGACTTTC. Protein: CASSLLHGTIGSGANVLTF.

This clone has more than one count but fewer than ten. J is TRBJ1-5 and V is TRBV18, with TRBD1 matching 9 bases. CDR1 and CDR2 (germline): KGHSH, LQKENI. The trim removed 5 bases at V and 3 bases at J, leaving 2 bases unmatched. The CDR3 length is 14 residues. The CDR3 DNA follows: TGTGCCAGCTCAGACAGGGGGACCAATCAGCCCCAGCATTTT. Residues: CASSDRGTNQPQHF.

This sequence joins TRBV7-2 and TRBJ1-4; D possibly corresponds to TRBD1 (6 bases). Germline V gives CDR1 SGHTA, CDR2 FQGNSA. The V end was cut by 6 bases, the J end by 3 bases, with 8 bases between. The CDR3 length is 13 residues. The CDR3 protein is CASRGQSNEKLFF. The DNA for the CDR3 is TGTGCCAGCAGAGGACAGTCTAATGAAAAACTGTTTTTT.

The chain has TRBV18 and TRBJ1-2, with a tentative D call TRBD1 (6 bases). Trimming left V 3 bases short and J 5 bases short, with 13 bases between. Germline V CDR1 and CDR2: KGHSH, LQKENI. The CDR3 spans 14 residues. This CDR3 is CASSPSGGLYGYTF. CDR3 sequence (DNA): TGTGCCAGCTCACCCAGCGGGGGGCTGTATGGCTACACCTTC.

As to this clone: A junction boundary mismatches the germline segment, possibly from a read error. This rearrangement joins TRBV6-2 or TRBV6-3 to TRBJ2-1, with TRBD2 identical over 9 bases. The germline V gene has CDR1 MNHEY and CDR2 SVGEGT. The CDR3 extends over 15 amino acids. In DNA, the CDR3 is TGTGCCAGCAGCTACTCTAGCGGGGTATACAATGAGCAGTTCTTC. The encoded protein is CASSYSSGVYNEQFF.

J is TRBJ1-5 and V is TRBV5-4, with D unclear. Deletions cut 0 bases from V and 4 bases from J, with 8 bases between. The CDR3 consists of 14 residues. Germline CDR1 and CDR2: SGHNT and YYREEE (reference sequence). CDR3 region: CASSLEPTNQPQHF. In DNA form, the CDR3 reads TGTGCCAGCAGCTTGGAGCCGACTAATCAGCCCCAGCATTTT. The variable domain in full, with the rest retrieved from reference TRBV5-4 and TRBJ1-5, is ETGVTQSPTHLIKTRGQQVTLRCSSQSGHNTVSWYQQALGQGPQFIFQYYREEENGRGNFPPRFSGLQFPNYSSELNVNALELDDSALYLCASSLEPTNQPQHFGDGTRLSIL.

V usage is TRBV7-8 and J usage is TRBJ1-5, with D possibly matching TRBD1 (6 bases). The CDR3 extends over 18 amino acids. V was clipped by 10 bases and J by 0 bases, with 25 bases between them. Germline assignment: CDR1 SGHVS and CDR2 FQNEAQ. The CDR3 sequence is CATTPGTWDKYSNQPQHF. CDR3 nucleotide sequence: TGTGCCACCACCCCCGGGACCTGGGACAAATATAGCAATCAGCCCCAGCATTTT.

V is TRBV6-6 and J is TRBJ2-2, with 8 bases fitting TRBD1. Germline V gene data show CDR1 as MNHNY and CDR2 as SVGAGI (reference sequence). The CDR3 spans 18 residues. Unmatched junction bases numbered 13, after V lost 5 bases and J lost 2 bases. In DNA form, the CDR3 reads TGTGCCAGCAGTCGCGGGACAGGTCAAAGAGCCAACACCGGGGAGCTGTTTTTT. As protein: CASSRGTGQRANTGELFF.

DNA of the CDR3: TGTGCCAGTACTGGGCGGGACGCGATTAATGGCTACACCTTC. Translated, it gives CASTGRDAINGYTF. The V and J genes are TRBV19 and TRBJ1-2; TRBD1 is a possible D gene (5 bases). The CDR3 is 14 residues long. Germline V gene sequence: CDR1 LNHDA, CDR2 SQIVND (reference sequence). Trimming cost V 7 bases and J 6 bases, with 18 bases left between them. Based on the CDR3 plus reference TRBV19 and TRBJ1-2, the full variable domain is DGGITQSPKYLFRKEGQNVTLSCEQNLNHDAMYWYRQDPGQGLRLIYYSQIVNDFQKGDIAEGYSVSREKKESFPLTVTSAQKNPTAFYLCASTGRDAINGYTFGSGTRLTVV.

This chain joins TRBV18 and TRBJ1-1; D not certain. Germline CDR1 is KGHSH and CDR2 is LQKENI. This CDR3 comprises 13 residues. Trimming pared 4 bases from V and 1 base from J, leaving 7 bases between. CDR3 amino acids: CASSLSRNTEAFF. CDR3 nucleotides: TGTGCCAGCTCACTCTCTCGGAACACTGAAGCTTTCTTT.

The rearrangement joins TRBV5-4 to TRBJ2-2, with D perhaps matching TRBD2 (6 bases). In germline, CDR1 is SGHNT, CDR2 YYREEE (reference sequence). This CDR3 contains 16 residues. V lost 0 bases to trimming and J lost 1 base, with 10 bases between them. The CDR3 nucleotides read TGTGCCAGCAGCTTGGTCGGCGGGGAGAACACCGGGGAGCTGTTTTTT. Its protein product is CASSLVGGENTGELFF.

The chain joins TRBV28 to TRBJ1-1; D gene ambiguous. Germline CDR1 is MDHEN and CDR2 is SYDVKM. Trimming pared 6 bases from V and 5 bases from J, leaving 19 bases between. The CDR3 loop spans 15 amino acids. CDR3 region: CASREAGNGGTEAFF. In DNA form, the CDR3 reads TGTGCCAGCAGAGAGGCAGGAAACGGAGGGACTGAAGCTTTCTTT.

The chain has TRBV11-1 and TRBJ1-1; the D is unclear. The CDR3 is 15 residues long. The V and J ends lost 6 bases and 0 bases respectively, with 14 bases between them. Per the germline V gene, CDR1 is SGHAT and CDR2 is FQDESV (reference sequence). The CDR3 loop reads CASSPTTALNTEAFF. The CDR3, as DNA: TGTGCCAGCAGTCCTACTACCGCATTGAACACTGAAGCTTTCTTT.

The rearrangement links TRBV7-5 to TRBJ2-7; the DNA was not compared with TRBD1, the D call given in the table. TRBV7-5 is noted as a pseudogene. This CDR3 is 12 amino acids long. This CDR3 is CARSQGPLEQYF. CDR3 DNA: TGTGCCAGAAGCCAGGGGCCCCTCGAGCAGTACTTC.